The clone carrying this T cell receptor (beta chain) was recorded once. The data originate from a study of blood T cell repertoires in COVID-19. Study at large: Researchers got acute and convalescent COVID-19 samples from the United States, Italy and Spain. Sample material is recorded as cDNA or gDNA derived from T cells, B-cell-depleted T cells, or PBMCs.

This CDR3 is built from 15 residues. Looked up from germline, CDR1 is SGHRS and CDR2 is YFSETQ. V shed 1 base and J shed 2 bases, with 12 bases lying between them. Original methodology: Nucleated cell number was recorded as an estimate derived from reference gene primer amplification. Libraries were prepared by immunoSEQ multiplex PCR; TCRdb keeps only in-frame clonotypes and omits some of them. The V and J calls and clone size are taken from that table; D and trimming were inferred from the DNA. The table includes 200,000 to 300,000 clones, 82% detected once. V gene TRBV5-1 combines with J gene TRBJ1-1; D possibly corresponds to TRBD1 (6 bases). The sample consisted of peripheral blood. The TCR was taken from a woman between 55 and 75 years old with active or convalescent COVID-19. In DNA form, the CDR3 reads TGCGCCAGCAGCTTGACAGGGTCCGGTAACACTGAAGCTTTCTTT. Translation: CASSLTGSGNTEAFF.